This T cell receptor beta chain was captured in a study of blood T cells in healthy people across ages. Germline-derived CDR1 and CDR2 are SGHRS and YFSETQ. The CDR3 totals 15 residues. On this clonotype itself: No antigen is known for it. Mismatch with germline at one junction end may stem from a read error.

For the second PCR, which ran for 7 to 11 cycles, a sample-barcoded 5' primer and a J-beta primer mix were used. Every sample gave at least 2.5 million paired-end reads containing CDR3. From the 5' RACE reads, TCRdb called clonotypes with MiXCR, one entry per CDR3 protein. Among 1.6 million or so distinct CDR3 sequences, about 35% were seen once, and the ten largest hold about 11%. Donor samples were obtained from healthy Caucasian individuals from Russia, aged about 6 to 95. Researchers collected ten milliliters of peripheral blood from every single donor. The study, taken as a whole, reports: Among T cells, TCR beta diversity per million cells dropped roughly linearly as age rose.

This sequence joins TRBV5-1 and TRBJ2-3, with a possible D match to TRBD2 (7 bases). The sequencing sample was made of blood. The TCR sequence derives from a woman younger than 45 in good health. The DNA for the CDR3 is TGCGCCAGCGGGGGGGCTAGCTCAAGAGTGGATACGCACTATTTT. Protein sequence: CASGGASSRVDTHYF.